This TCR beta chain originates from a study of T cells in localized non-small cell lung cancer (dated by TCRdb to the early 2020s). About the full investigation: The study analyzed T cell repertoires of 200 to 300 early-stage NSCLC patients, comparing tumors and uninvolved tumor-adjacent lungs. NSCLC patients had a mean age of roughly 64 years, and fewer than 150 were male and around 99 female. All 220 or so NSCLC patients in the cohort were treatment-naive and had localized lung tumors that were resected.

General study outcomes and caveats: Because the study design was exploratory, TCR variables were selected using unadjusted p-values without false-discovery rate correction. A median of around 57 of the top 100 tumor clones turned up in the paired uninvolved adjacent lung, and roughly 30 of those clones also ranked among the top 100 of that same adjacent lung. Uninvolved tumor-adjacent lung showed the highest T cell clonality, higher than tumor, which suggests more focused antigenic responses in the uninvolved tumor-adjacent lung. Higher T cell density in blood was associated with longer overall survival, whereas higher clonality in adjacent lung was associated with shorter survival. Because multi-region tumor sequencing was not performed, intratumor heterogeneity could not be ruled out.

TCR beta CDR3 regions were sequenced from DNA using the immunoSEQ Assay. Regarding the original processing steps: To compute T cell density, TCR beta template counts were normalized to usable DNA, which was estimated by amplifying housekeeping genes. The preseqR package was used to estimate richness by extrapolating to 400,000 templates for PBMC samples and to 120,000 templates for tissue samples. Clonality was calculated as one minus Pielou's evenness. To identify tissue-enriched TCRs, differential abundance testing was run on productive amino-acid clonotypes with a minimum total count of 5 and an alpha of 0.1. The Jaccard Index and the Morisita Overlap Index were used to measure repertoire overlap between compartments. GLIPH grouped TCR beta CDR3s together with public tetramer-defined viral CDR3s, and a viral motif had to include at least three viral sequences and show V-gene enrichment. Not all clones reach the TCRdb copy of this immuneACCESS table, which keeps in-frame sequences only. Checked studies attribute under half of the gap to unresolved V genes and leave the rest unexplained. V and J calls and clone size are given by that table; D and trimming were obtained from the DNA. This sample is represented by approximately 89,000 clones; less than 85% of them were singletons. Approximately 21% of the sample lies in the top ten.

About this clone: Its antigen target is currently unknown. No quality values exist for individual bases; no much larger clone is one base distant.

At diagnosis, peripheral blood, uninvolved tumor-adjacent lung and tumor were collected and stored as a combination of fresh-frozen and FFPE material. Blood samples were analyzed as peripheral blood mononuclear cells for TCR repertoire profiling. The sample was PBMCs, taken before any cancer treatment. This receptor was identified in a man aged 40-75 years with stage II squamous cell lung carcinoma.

The bases read TGTGCCAGCAGCTCCCGCCGGGGGGCGGGTGAAGCTTTCTTT. The resulting protein is CASSSRRGAGEAFF. The chain links TRBV7-2 with TRBJ1-1; the D segment could be TRBD1, given 6 matching bases. The CDR3 goes from the cysteine to the phenylalanine over 14 residues. Solely the CDR3 DNA is kept, with 42 bases framed from the first base. From a lookup of the germline V gene, CDR1 and CDR2 are SGHTA and FQGNSA. V drops 4 bases and J drops 7 bases, leaving 16 bases in between.